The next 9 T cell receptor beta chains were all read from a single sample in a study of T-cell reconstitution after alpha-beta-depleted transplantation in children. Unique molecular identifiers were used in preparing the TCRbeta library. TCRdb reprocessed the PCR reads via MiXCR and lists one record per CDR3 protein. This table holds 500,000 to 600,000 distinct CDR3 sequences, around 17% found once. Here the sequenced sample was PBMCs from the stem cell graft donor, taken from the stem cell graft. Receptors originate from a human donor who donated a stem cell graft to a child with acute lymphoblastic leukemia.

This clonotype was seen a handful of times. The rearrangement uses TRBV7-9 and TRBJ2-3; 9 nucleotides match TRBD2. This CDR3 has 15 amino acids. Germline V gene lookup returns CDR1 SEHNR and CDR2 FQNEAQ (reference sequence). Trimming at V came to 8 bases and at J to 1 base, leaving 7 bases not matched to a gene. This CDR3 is CASGVPSGGTDTQYF. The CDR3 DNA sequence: TGTGCCAGCGGGGTCCCTAGCGGGGGCACAGATACGCAGTATTTT.

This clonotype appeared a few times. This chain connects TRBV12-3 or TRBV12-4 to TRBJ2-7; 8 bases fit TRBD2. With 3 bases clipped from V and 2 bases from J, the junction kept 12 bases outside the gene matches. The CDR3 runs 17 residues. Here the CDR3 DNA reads TGTGCCAGCAGTTTCAGCGGCGGGAGGCCCTGGGCCTACGAGCAGTACTTC. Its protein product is CASSFSGGRPWAYEQYF.

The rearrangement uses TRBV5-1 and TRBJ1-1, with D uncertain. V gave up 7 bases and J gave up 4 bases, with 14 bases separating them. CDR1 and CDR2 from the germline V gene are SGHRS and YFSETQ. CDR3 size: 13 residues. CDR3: CASPSRAGTEAFF. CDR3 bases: TGCGCCAGCCCTAGCAGAGCGGGCACTGAAGCTTTCTTT.

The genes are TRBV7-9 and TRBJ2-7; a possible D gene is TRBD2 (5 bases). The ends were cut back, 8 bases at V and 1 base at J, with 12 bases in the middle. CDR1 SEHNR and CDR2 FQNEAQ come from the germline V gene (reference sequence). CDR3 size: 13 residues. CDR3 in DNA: TGTGCCAGCCCGCAGGACTCTTCCTACGAGCAGTACTTC. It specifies CASPQDSSYEQYF.

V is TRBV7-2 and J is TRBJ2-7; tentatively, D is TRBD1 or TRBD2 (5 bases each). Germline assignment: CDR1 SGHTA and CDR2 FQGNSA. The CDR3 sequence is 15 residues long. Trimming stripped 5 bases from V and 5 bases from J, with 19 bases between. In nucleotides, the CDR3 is TGTGCCAGCAGCCCACGGGACCTTGCCGGCAACGAGCAGTACTTC. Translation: CASSPRDLAGNEQYF.

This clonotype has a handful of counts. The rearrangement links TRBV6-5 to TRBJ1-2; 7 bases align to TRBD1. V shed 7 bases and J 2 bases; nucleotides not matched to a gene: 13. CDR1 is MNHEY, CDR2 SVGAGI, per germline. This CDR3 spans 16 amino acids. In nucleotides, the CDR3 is TGTGCCAGCACTCGGGTGCAGGGGGGAATGAACTATGGCTACACCTTC. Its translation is CASTRVQGGMNYGYTF.

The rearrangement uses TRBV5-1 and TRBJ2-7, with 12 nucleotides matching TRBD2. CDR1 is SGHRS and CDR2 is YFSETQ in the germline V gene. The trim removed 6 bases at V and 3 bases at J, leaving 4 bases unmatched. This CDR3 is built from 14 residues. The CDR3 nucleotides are TGCGCCAGCACCGAGACTAGCGGGAGCTACGAGCAGTACTTC. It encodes CASTETSGSYEQYF.

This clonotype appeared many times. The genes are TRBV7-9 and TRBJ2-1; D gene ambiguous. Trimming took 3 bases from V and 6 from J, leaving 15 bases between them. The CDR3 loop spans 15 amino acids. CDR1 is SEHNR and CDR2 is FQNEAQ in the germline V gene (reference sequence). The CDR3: CASSFVSDVLNEQFF. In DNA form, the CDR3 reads TGTGCCAGCAGCTTTGTGTCGGACGTACTCAATGAGCAGTTCTTC.

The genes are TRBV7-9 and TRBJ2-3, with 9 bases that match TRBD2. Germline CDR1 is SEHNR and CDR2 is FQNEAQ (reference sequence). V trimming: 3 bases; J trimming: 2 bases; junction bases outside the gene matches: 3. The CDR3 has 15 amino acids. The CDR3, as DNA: TGTGCCAGCAGCTTGACTAGCGGTGACACAGATACGCAGTATTTT. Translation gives CASSLTSGDTDTQYF.